The table lists the clone carrying this T cell receptor (beta chain) with a count of one. The data belong to a study of blood T cell repertoires in COVID-19. The wider study: From the United States, Italy and Spain came samples of acute and convalescent COVID-19.

V was shortened by 3 bases and J by 3 bases, with 9 bases between the two germline ends. Germline CDR1 KGHSH, CDR2 LQKENI. This CDR3 contains 14 residues. TCRdb's copy holds only in-frame clones and misses some; the assay was immunoSEQ multiplex PCR. Seen here are 300,000 to 400,000 clones, 75% to 90% observed once, and the top ten hold 7.1%. Seattle's cohort entered during active infection and was followed longitudinally. The sample was peripheral blood. The V call is TRBV18, the J call TRBJ2-1; the D is unclear. The TCR was taken from a woman aged 55-70 years with COVID-19, enrolled during active disease. The CDR3: CASSPSASYNEQFF. The CDR3 DNA is TGTGCCAGCTCACCCAGCGCCAGCTACAATGAGCAGTTCTTC.